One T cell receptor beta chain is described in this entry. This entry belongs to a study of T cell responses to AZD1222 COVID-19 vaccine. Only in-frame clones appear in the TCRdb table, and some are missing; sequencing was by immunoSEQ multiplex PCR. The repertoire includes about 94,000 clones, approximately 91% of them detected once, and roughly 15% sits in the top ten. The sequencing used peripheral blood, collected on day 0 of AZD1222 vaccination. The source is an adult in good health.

The CDR3 region is CASGRDLGNSNQPQHF. CDR3 sequence (DNA): TGTGCCAGCGGCCGGGATTTGGGGAATAGCAATCAGCCCCAGCATTTT. The rearrangement uses TRBV2 and TRBJ1-5, with unresolved D. Germline lookup yields CDR1 SNHLY and CDR2 FYNNEI. Trimming removed 8 bases at V and 0 bases at J, with 17 bases between. This CDR3 contains 16 residues.